This TCR beta chain was identified in a study of control samples from healthy donors and cancer patients. Germline V gene lookup returns CDR1 SGHAT and CDR2 FQNNGV. There are 16 residues in the CDR3. The junction had 4 bases not matched to a gene; V was cut back by 5 bases and J by 2 bases. TCRdb's table, derived via immunoSEQ multiplex PCR, lists solely in-frame clones and lacks some. The sample lists some 130,000 clones, about 90% occurring once. This clone was recorded a few times. Sequenced: blood. This clonotype was sampled from a woman aged 45-59 years in good health. The chain links TRBV11-2 to TRBJ1-6; 9 nucleotides line up with TRBD1. The CDR3 region is CASSARDRAYNSPLHF. Written as DNA, the CDR3 is TGTGCCAGCAGCGCCCGGGACAGGGCCTATAATTCACCCCTCCACTTT.